This T cell receptor beta chain was captured in a study of cytomegalovirus exposure and HLA in healthy donors. Study summary: Unique TCRs numbering 75 million to 95 million, obtained from HLA-typed donors, made up an early data release.

V lost 0 bases to trimming and J lost 1 base; unmatched junction nucleotides: 4. The CDR3 length is 15 residues. Germline assignment: CDR1 SGHKS and CDR2 YYEKEE (reference sequence). This clone was seen a single time. What it recognizes is unknown. Study outcomes and limitations: The authors judged a highly shared variant cluster likely a sequencing artifact. Most of the TCR beta V segments (in an earlier analysis) were productive either about 90% or about 30% of the time.

The PCR made use of 60 Vbeta and 13 Jbeta primers. The assay was immunoSEQ multiplex PCR, and TCRdb's table has in-frame clones only and misses some. The sample lists just over 150,000 clones, approximately 80% occurring once. V and J are TRBV5-5 and TRBJ2-7; 7 positions match TRBD2. Sequenced sample: PBMCs. This receptor was identified in a woman aged 45-60 years in good health and CMV-seropositive. This CDR3 is CASSLEASGSYEQYF. The CDR3, as DNA: TGTGCCAGCAGCTTGGAGGCTAGCGGTTCCTACGAGCAGTACTTC.